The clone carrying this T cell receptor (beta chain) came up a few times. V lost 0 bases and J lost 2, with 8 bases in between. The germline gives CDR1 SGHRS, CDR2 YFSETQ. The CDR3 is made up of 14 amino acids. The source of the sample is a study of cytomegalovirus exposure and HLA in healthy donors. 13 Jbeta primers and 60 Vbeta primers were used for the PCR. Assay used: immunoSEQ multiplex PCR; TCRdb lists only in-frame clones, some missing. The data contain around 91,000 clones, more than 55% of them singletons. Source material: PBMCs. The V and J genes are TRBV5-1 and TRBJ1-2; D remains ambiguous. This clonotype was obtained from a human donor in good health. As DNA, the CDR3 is TGCGCCAGCAGCTTGGAGTCCACAAACTATGGCTACACCTTC. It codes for CASSLESTNYGYTF.